This T cell receptor (beta chain) was found in a study of cytomegalovirus exposure and HLA in healthy donors. Donors had nominal health at sampling but likely had unrecorded immune exposures. The CDR3 is 13 residues long. V gave up 0 bases and J gave up 3 bases, with 6 bases separating them. Looked up from germline, CDR1 is LGHNA and CDR2 is YSLEER. Points on this clone: Its matching antigen is unknown.

Amplification used 60 Vbeta primers and 13 Jbeta primers. Sequencing used immunoSEQ multiplex PCR; TCRdb keeps in-frame clones, though not all of them. The sample carries under 95,000 clones, roughly 80% recorded once. Study-wide results and limits: TCR beta V segments were, for the most part, productive about 87% or about 30% of the time in an earlier analysis. Several V segments, TRBV6-2 and TRBV6-3 among them, could not be told apart and were dropped. Per a later analysis, HLA-associated TCR beta chains showed more clonal expansion than other, equally common TCR beta chains.

Sequencing was done on a sample of PBMCs. This clonotype originated in a boy younger than 18 in good health and CMV-seronegative. The chain uses TRBV4-3 and TRBJ2-7; D gene ambiguous. Here the CDR3 reads CASSQDPFYEQYF. The CDR3 DNA follows: TGCGCCAGCAGCCAAGATCCCTTCTACGAGCAGTACTTC.